Presented here are 22 T cell receptor beta chains from one specimen sequenced in a study of blood T cell repertoires in COVID-19. Produced via immunoSEQ multiplex PCR; TCRdb's table is partial and in-frame only. This sample has some 180,000 clones, with roughly 76% found just once. The sequencing input was peripheral blood. All receptors come from a woman of 80 years or more with COVID-19, enrolled during active disease.

The genes are TRBV3-1 (or the pseudogene TRBV3-2) and TRBJ2-2; TRBD2 aligns across 8 bases. Germline CDR1 is LGHDT and CDR2 is YNNKEL (reference sequence). V lost 4 bases and J lost 6; bases outside the gene matches: 4. This CDR3 contains 14 residues. CDR3 sequence: CASSLSAGAGELFF. Written as DNA, the CDR3 is TGTGCCAGCAGCCTCTCAGCGGGAGCCGGGGAGCTGTTTTTT.

V is TRBV2 and J is TRBJ2-7; 8 bases map to TRBD2. CDR3 length: 13 amino acids. The germline CDR1 and CDR2 sequences are SNHLY and FYNNEI. Trimming took 7 bases from V and 2 from J; bases not matched to a gene: 4. The CDR3 region has the DNA TGTGCCAGCACACTAGCGGAGGCCTACGAGCAGTACTTC. Residues: CASTLAEAYEQYF.

The gene calls are TRBV10-3 and TRBJ2-3; D possibly corresponds to TRBD2 (6 bases). Germline-derived CDR1 and CDR2 are ENHRY and SYGVKD. The CDR3 has 14 amino acids. V shed 6 bases and J shed 0 bases, with 10 bases lying between them. The CDR3 spells CAIRLGTSTDTQYF. For the CDR3, the DNA is TGTGCCATCAGGCTTGGGACTAGCACAGATACGCAGTATTTT.

The chain combines TRBV29-1 with TRBJ2-3, with TRBD1 as a possible D gene (6 bases). Germline values: CDR1 SQVTM, CDR2 ANQGSEA. Between the trimmed V and J ends, which lost 5 bases and 4 bases, there was a span of 13 bases. The CDR3 is 13 residues long. The chain's CDR3 is CSVWDNRPDTQYF. As DNA, the CDR3 is TGCAGCGTTTGGGACAACCGCCCAGATACGCAGTATTTT.

CDR3 nucleotide sequence: TGTGCCTGGAGTGGGATCGCAGGGGTGAACACTGAAGCTTTCTTT. Protein sequence: CAWSGIAGVNTEAFF. J is TRBJ1-1 and V is TRBV30; D might be TRBD1 (6 bases). The CDR3 length is 15 residues. V gave up 1 base and J gave up 0 bases, with 12 bases separating them. Germline V gene data show CDR1 as GTSNPN and CDR2 as SVGIG (reference sequence).

This sequence joins TRBV2 and TRBJ1-6; TRBD1 aligns across 8 bases. Germline trimming cut 5 bases from V and 6 bases from J; bases unmatched to any gene: 6. Germline CDR1 reads SNHLY; CDR2 reads FYNNEI. CDR3 length: 15 residues. The CDR3 region has the DNA TGTGCCAGCAGTCGGACAGGGCCGTTTAATTCACCCCTCCACTTT. Its translation is CASSRTGPFNSPLHF.

The genes are TRBV9 and TRBJ2-1; D perhaps matches TRBD2 (5 bases). Trimming took 9 bases from V and 0 from J, leaving 16 bases between them. The CDR3 runs to 15 residues. CDR1 is SGDLS and CDR2 is YYNGEE in the germline V gene. CDR3 residues: CATKRAVSSYNEQFF. The DNA for the CDR3 is TGTGCCACCAAAAGAGCGGTGAGCTCCTACAATGAGCAGTTCTTC.

The chain employs TRBV5-4 and TRBJ2-1; D may be TRBD1 (6 bases). Trimming cost V 3 bases and J 1 base, with 8 bases left between them. Germline CDR1 SGHNT, CDR2 YYREEE (reference sequence). The CDR3 runs 14 residues. CDR3 residues: CASSSQGSYNEQFF. In nucleotides, the CDR3 is TGTGCCAGCAGCTCACAGGGTTCCTACAATGAGCAGTTCTTC.

The chain links TRBV29-1 to TRBJ2-1; 14 bases match TRBD2. CDR3 length: 15 residues. The ends lost 6 bases at V and 0 bases at J; junction bases unmatched: 1. Germline CDR1 SQVTM, CDR2 ANQGSEA. The CDR3, as DNA: TGCAGCGTCGGGACTAGCGGGAGCTCCTACAATGAGCAGTTCTTC. Its translation: CSVGTSGSSYNEQFF.

This chain connects TRBV18 to TRBJ2-7; 10 nucleotides align to TRBD1. The CDR3 length is 14 residues. CDR1 and CDR2 from the germline V gene are KGHSH and LQKENI. The V gene end was trimmed by 5 bases and the J gene end by 5 bases; junction bases not matched to a gene: 6. The CDR3 nucleotides are TGTGCCAGCTCAGGGGACAGGGGATTGAACGAGCAGTACTTC. The encoded protein is CASSGDRGLNEQYF. Using reference TRBV18 and TRBJ2-7 for the parts outside the CDR3, the full variable domain is NAGVMQNPRHLVRRRGQEARLRCSPMKGHSHVYWYRQLPEEGLKFMVYLQKENIIDESGMPKERFSAEFPKEGPSILRIQQVVRGDSAAYFCASSGDRGLNEQYFGPGTRLTVT.

The rearrangement joins TRBV7-9 to TRBJ1-1, with TRBD1 identical over 7 bases. Germline CDR1 and CDR2: SEHNR and FQNEAQ (reference sequence). V shed 5 bases and J 0 bases; nucleotides not matched to a gene: 9. This CDR3 comprises 16 residues. The CDR3 region is CASSLRQGPMNTEAFF. The CDR3 DNA is TGTGCCAGCAGCCTTCGACAGGGTCCGATGAACACTGAAGCTTTCTTT.

This clone has more than one count but fewer than ten. This chain links TRBV6-5 with TRBJ1-2; TRBD1 matches 7 bases. The CDR3 loop spans 15 amino acids. The V segment lost 5 bases and the J segment 4 bases; nucleotides outside the gene matches: 10. Germline-derived CDR1 and CDR2 are MNHEY and SVGAGI. The CDR3 nucleotides are TGTGCCAGCAGTCCGGAGGGGGCGACTCCCTATGGCTACACCTTC. The encoded protein is CASSPEGATPYGYTF.

V gene TRBV5-6 combines with J gene TRBJ1-5; 10 nucleotides line up with TRBD1. From germline, CDR1 is SGHDT and CDR2 YYEEEE. V dropped 0 bases and J dropped 16; count of bases not matched to a gene: 7. This CDR3 has 13 residues. This CDR3 reads CASSLGTGGENHF. As DNA, the CDR3 is TGTGCCAGCAGCTTGGGGACAGGGGGAGAGAACCATTTT.

V is TRBV7-8 and J is TRBJ2-3, with a tentative D call TRBD2 (7 bases). V was cut by 8 bases and J by 2 bases, with 23 bases left in between. CDR3 length: 17 amino acids. CDR1 is SGHVS, CDR2 FQNEAQ, per germline. The CDR3: CASALLGGASLTDTQYF. CDR3 coding DNA: TGTGCCAGCGCCCTCTTAGGGGGGGCTAGCCTCACAGATACGCAGTATTTT.

The CDR3 DNA is TGTGCCAGCTCACCACGGGAGCGGGGGGTCTCCTACAATGAGCAGTTCTTC. It yields the protein CASSPRERGVSYNEQFF. This chain uses TRBV18 with TRBJ2-1; TRBD2 aligns across 9 bases. The CDR3 length is 17 residues. Trimming at V came to 1 base and at J to 0 bases, leaving 4 bases not matched to a gene. Per the germline V gene, CDR1 is KGHSH and CDR2 is LQKENI.

Of note for this clone: A much larger clone differs by one base, so this may be a read error. V and J are TRBV15 and TRBJ2-6; D possibly corresponds to TRBD2 (6 bases). Looked up from germline, CDR1 is LNHNV and CDR2 is YYDKDF (reference sequence). Trimming removed 8 bases from V and 2 bases from J, with 22 bases in between. The CDR3 consists of 18 residues. In DNA, the CDR3 is TGTGCCACCTCCAACCGGGACTGGGGGTGGGCTGGGGCCAACGTCCTGACTTTC. The encoded protein is CATSNRDWGWAGANVLTF.

The chain joins TRBV4-1 to TRBJ2-7, with D possibly matching TRBD2 (6 bases). Germline V gives CDR1 MGHRA, CDR2 YSYEKL. The CDR3 loop spans 13 amino acids. With 1 base removed from V and 3 bases from J, the gap between germline ends came to 7 bases. The DNA of the CDR3 is TGCGCCAGCAGCCAAGTGGGGGGCTACGAGCAGTACTTC. Protein product: CASSQVGGYEQYF.

This clone turned up a few times. J is TRBJ2-7 and V is TRBV28; 7 nucleotides align to TRBD1. V shed 6 bases and J 0 bases; nucleotides not matched to a gene: 5. The CDR3 is 14 amino acids. In germline, CDR1 is MDHEN, CDR2 SYDVKM. The CDR3 spells CASRPTGVSYEQYF. The CDR3 DNA sequence: TGTGCCAGCAGGCCTACAGGGGTCTCCTACGAGCAGTACTTC.

This sequence joins TRBV7-2 and TRBJ2-5; 8 bases agree with TRBD2. V gave up 4 bases and J gave up 5 bases; unmatched junction bases: 12. CDR1 SGHTA and CDR2 FQGNSA come from the germline V gene. There are 16 residues in the CDR3. The CDR3 reads CASSSPDGTRGETQYF. CDR3 in DNA: TGTGCCAGCAGCTCCCCGGACGGGACTAGGGGTGAGACCCAGTACTTC.

The rearrangement joins TRBV5-1 to TRBJ2-3; 7 nucleotides align to TRBD2. This CDR3 region has 13 residues. Germline assignment: CDR1 SGHRS and CDR2 YFSETQ. This chain's CDR3 is CATSGGSTDTQYF. In DNA, the CDR3 is TGCGCTACGTCCGGGGGGAGCACAGATACGCAGTATTTT.

The genes are TRBV28 and TRBJ1-4; D not certain. The V gene's germline CDR1 is MDHEN and CDR2 SYDVKM. V lost 7 bases to trimming and J lost 7 bases, with 13 bases between them. The CDR3 totals 13 residues. This CDR3 is CASIAIGSEKLFF. As DNA, the CDR3 is TGTGCCAGCATTGCCATCGGGAGTGAAAAACTGTTTTTT.

V usage is TRBV6-5 and J usage is TRBJ1-3, with unresolved D. This CDR3 contains 14 residues. The V end lost 8 bases, the J end lost 0 bases, and 11 bases lay between the germline ends. Germline V lookup: CDR1 MNHEY, CDR2 SVGAGI. CDR3 bases: TGTGCCAGCGGTCGACTGAGCTCTGGAAACACCATATATTTT. It codes for CASGRLSSGNTIYF.